The 7 T cell receptor beta chains presented below share a single source sample, sequenced in a study of PD-1 blockade in classical Hodgkin lymphoma. Assay used: immunoSEQ multiplex PCR; TCRdb lists only in-frame clones, some missing. The sample lists about 13,000 clones, around four fifths occurring once. Each and every patient relapsed after autologous stem cell transplantation, and patients got differing brentuximab vedotin exposure. The starting material was peripheral blood mononuclear cells (PBMCs), obtained at baseline. The source is a human donor with classical Hodgkin lymphoma.

V is TRBV18 and J is TRBJ2-1; no reliable D call. Per the germline V gene, CDR1 is KGHSH and CDR2 is LQKENI. The V and J ends lost 3 bases and 6 bases respectively, with 3 bases between them. CDR3 length equals 11 residues. The chain's CDR3 is CASSPSNEQFF. In DNA form, the CDR3 reads TGTGCCAGCTCACCCTCCAATGAGCAGTTCTTC.

This clone was seen only a few times. This chain connects TRBV6-5 to TRBJ2-5, with 8 positions matching TRBD1. J gave up 3 bases and V 6 bases, and 9 bases lay outside the gene matches. This CDR3 comprises 15 residues. CDR1 and CDR2 (germline): MNHEY, SVGAGI. CDR3 nucleotide sequence: TGTGCCAGCAGCCTACGGACAGGGAACAAAGAGACCCAGTACTTC. Protein: CASSLRTGNKETQYF.

This clone has more than one count but fewer than ten. The chain is built from TRBV7-2 and TRBJ1-1, with D possibly TRBD1 on 5 matching bases. Germline V CDR1 and CDR2: SGHTA, FQGNSA. The V end was cut by 3 bases, the J end by 2 bases, with 13 bases between. This CDR3 has 15 amino acids. CDR3 region: CASSLLGHLNTEAFF. CDR3 DNA sequence: TGTGCCAGCAGCTTGTTAGGACACCTTAACACTGAAGCTTTCTTT.

The V gene is TRBV7-8, the J gene TRBJ1-5, with D hard to call. Trimming shortened V by 0 bases and J by 6 bases, and 9 bases separated the two germline ends. The germline CDR1 and CDR2 sequences are SGHVS and FQNEAQ. The CDR3 is made up of 14 amino acids. CDR3 DNA: TGTGCCAGCAGCTTAGCACCGGAAGCTCAGCCCCAGCATTTT. Protein sequence: CASSLAPEAQPQHF.

The chain is built from TRBV25-1 and TRBJ2-7; D not certain. Germline CDR1 and CDR2: MGHDK and SYGVNS. This CDR3 contains 11 residues. V shed 11 bases and J shed 2 bases, with 10 bases lying between them. The CDR3 nucleotides read TGTGCCTCCAGGTCGGCCTACGAGCAGTACTTC. Translated, it gives CASRSAYEQYF.

DNA of the CDR3: TGTGCCAGCAGCTTCGGACAGGGTTTTTGGGAGACCCAGTACTTC. Its protein is CASSFGQGFWETQYF. The chain carries TRBV11-2 and TRBJ2-5; 8 bases match TRBD1. The CDR3 is made up of 15 amino acids. J lost 5 bases, V lost 3 bases, and 8 bases had no gene match. CDR1 and CDR2 (germline): SGHAT, FQNNGV.

This chain links TRBV7-9 with TRBJ2-1; possibly TRBD1 or TRBD2 for D (5 bases each). Germline V gene lookup returns CDR1 SEHNR and CDR2 FQNEAQ (reference sequence). This CDR3 spans 16 amino acids. V was trimmed by 8 bases and J by 4 bases, leaving 21 bases between them. CDR3 bases: TGTGCCAGCTCCCCCATGCTTAGGGGCGGGTACAATGAGCAGTTCTTC. Its translation: CASSPMLRGGYNEQFF. Looking up the rest from reference TRBV7-9 and TRBJ2-1 gives the full variable domain: DTGVSQNPRHKITKRGQNVTFRCDPISEHNRLYWYRQTLGQGPEFLTYFQNEAQLEKSRLLSDRFSAERPKGSFSTLEIQRTEQGDSAMYLCASSPMLRGGYNEQFFGPGTRLTVL.